Shown below are 9 T cell receptor beta chains from a single sample sequenced in a study of T cell responses to AZD1222 COVID-19 vaccine. TCRdb's table, derived via immunoSEQ multiplex PCR, lists solely in-frame clones and lacks some. This sample carries some 120,000 clones, 88% of them seen once, and the ten largest clones take about 19%. Sample: peripheral blood, taken on day 0 of MenACWY control vaccination. Receptors were obtained from an adult in good health.

The chain uses TRBV28 and TRBJ1-2; a weak D match, TRBD1 (5 bases). From germline, CDR1 is MDHEN and CDR2 SYDVKM. CDR3 length: 12 residues. The V end was cut by 8 bases, the J end by 1 base, with 8 bases between. CDR3 in amino acids: CASGQINYGYTF. The CDR3 DNA is TGTGCCAGCGGACAAATTAACTATGGCTACACCTTC.

The chain is built from TRBV20-1 and TRBJ2-1; D uncertain. V was shortened by 6 bases and J by 12 bases, with 9 bases between the two germline ends. The CDR3 has 9 amino acids. Germline values: CDR1 DFQATT, CDR2 SNEGSKA (reference sequence). For the CDR3, the DNA is TGCAGTGCCCCTCTATGGCAGTTCTTC. Translated, it gives CSAPLWQFF.

The rearrangement uses TRBV9 and TRBJ2-1, with TRBD2 matching 11 bases. V was pared by 5 bases and J by 4 bases, with 14 bases of the junction left unmatched. The CDR3 extends over 18 amino acids. CDR1 is SGDLS and CDR2 is YYNGEE in the germline V gene. This CDR3 reads CASRAPPSLAGGYNEQFF. Here the CDR3 DNA reads TGTGCCAGCAGAGCTCCCCCCTCTCTAGCGGGAGGTTACAATGAGCAGTTCTTC.

The genes are TRBV3-1 (or the pseudogene TRBV3-2) and TRBJ2-1, with 9 bases matching TRBD2. CDR1 and CDR2 from the germline V gene are LGHDT and YNNKEL (reference sequence). The CDR3 spans 14 residues. V trimming: 3 bases; J trimming: 9 bases; junction bases outside the gene matches: 6. CDR3 nucleotide sequence: TGTGCCAGCAGCCAGCTAGCGGGAAGCCTTGAGCAGTTCTTC. Protein sequence: CASSQLAGSLEQFF.

The chain recombines TRBV4-1 with TRBJ1-6; tentative D call: TRBD1 (6 bases). The V gene's germline CDR1 is MGHRA and CDR2 YSYEKL. The CDR3 consists of 16 residues. The germline V and J ends were trimmed by 1 base and 5 bases, with 12 bases remaining between them. The CDR3 DNA reads TGCGCCAGCAGCCAAGGGGGACAAGGGAATAATTCACCCCTCCACTTT. Amino acids: CASSQGGQGNNSPLHF.

V usage is TRBV28 and J usage is TRBJ1-1, with D tentatively TRBD1 (5 bases). Trimming shortened V by 6 bases and J by 4 bases, and 24 bases separated the two germline ends. The CDR3 runs to 17 residues. Germline lookup yields CDR1 MDHEN and CDR2 SYDVKM. Here the CDR3 DNA reads TGTGCCAGCAGACTACTTCGGCTAGGAGAGAGGGGCACTGAAGCTTTCTTT. It is translated as CASRLLRLGERGTEAFF. Filled out from reference TRBV28 and TRBJ1-1, the complete variable domain reads DVKVTQSSRYLVKRTGEKVFLECVQDMDHENMFWYRQDPGLGLRLIYFSYDVKMKEKGDIPEGYSVSREKKERFSLILESASTNQTSMYLCASRLLRLGERGTEAFFGQGTRLTVV.

The rearrangement uses TRBV4-1 and TRBJ2-1, with 10 positions matching TRBD2. J lost 8 bases, V lost 2 bases, and 6 bases had no gene match. CDR1 is MGHRA, CDR2 YSYEKL, per germline. The CDR3 is made up of 15 amino acids. The CDR3 is CASSQLAGGPHEQFF. The CDR3 DNA follows: TGCGCCAGCAGCCAATTAGCGGGAGGCCCCCATGAGCAGTTCTTC.

The rearrangement uses TRBV12-3 or TRBV12-4 and TRBJ1-2; D gene unclear. The V gene lost 7 bases and the J gene lost 8 bases, with 14 bases spanning the gap. The CDR3 sequence is 12 residues long. The CDR3 here is CASKHVARGYTF. The CDR3, as DNA: TGTGCCAGCAAGCATGTAGCGAGGGGCTACACCTTC.

The V gene is TRBV6-5, the J gene TRBJ1-6; D is uncertain. V was pared by 2 bases and J by 10 bases, with 12 bases between. The CDR3 contains 14 residues. Germline V gives CDR1 MNHEY, CDR2 SVGAGI. CDR3 amino acids: CASSYGPRESPLHF. In nucleotides, the CDR3 is TGTGCCAGCAGTTACGGGCCAAGGGAGTCACCCCTCCACTTT.